In this sample, the clone carrying this T cell receptor beta chain turned up a few times. Antigen unknown. This record comes from a study of persistence of HIV-infected CD4 T cells. Study-wide background: Up to about 200 mL blood was drawn at multiple time points; a couple of donors had single-time leukapheresis. Antigen stimulation activated a lower proportion of cells, more of them memory, than anti-CD3/anti-CD28 stimulation. Study conclusions and caveats: Rare CMV-responding cells carrying HIV-1 proviruses were not analyzed separately for TCR. Antigen-responding cells were enriched for degenerate expanded CDR3beta sequences.

The germline CDR1 and CDR2 sequences are SGHNT and YYREEE (reference sequence). This CDR3 is built from 15 residues. V was trimmed by 0 bases and J by 5 bases, leaving 12 bases between them. The libraries were made with immunoSEQ version 4 in survey mode. The data were produced by immunoSEQ multiplex PCR, yet TCRdb's version contains in-frame clones alone and is incomplete. The profile shows 35,000 to 55,000 clones, around 89% of them singletons. Nonspecific anti-CD3/anti-CD28 bead stimulation represents the broad CD4+ T cell repertoire. Responding CD4+ T cells were sorted by upregulation of both CD40 ligand and CD69.

The receptor's source is an adult woman with HIV who was CMV-seropositive. The chain has TRBV5-4 and TRBJ1-5; D possibly corresponds to TRBD1 (5 bases). The source was CD4+ T cells sorted from PBMCs after roughly 20-hour stimulation, collected from a patient who received antiretroviral therapy. CDR3 coding DNA: TGTGCCAGCAGCTTGGGAGGGGCCTCGGATCAGCCCCAGCATTTT. This gives the protein CASSLGGASDQPQHF.